The source of this TCR beta chain is a study of blood T cell repertoires in COVID-19. The wider study: The origin of the acute and convalescent COVID-19 samples was the United States, Italy and Spain. From T cells, B-cell-depleted T cells, or PBMCs came the material, which was cDNA or gDNA.

The V segment lost 5 bases and the J segment 2 bases; nucleotides outside the gene matches: 5. In germline, CDR1 is KGHSH, CDR2 LQKENI. There are 16 residues in the CDR3. Here immunoSEQ multiplex PCR was the method, and the copy in TCRdb shows in-frame clones only, minus some. The repertoire has over 130,000 clones, about 86% of them found once; the top ten carry roughly 3.3%. The receptor's source is a man aged 65 to 85 with acute or convalescent COVID-19. The rearrangement uses TRBV18 and TRBJ1-4; 10 nucleotides agree with TRBD1. Sequencing was carried out using peripheral blood. The CDR3 nucleotides read TGTGCCAGCTCATTCTCGGACAGGGGGACTAATGAAAAACTGTTTTTT. This gives the protein CASSFSDRGTNEKLFF.